The TCR beta chain under discussion was sequenced for a study of blood T cell repertoires in COVID-19. While infection was still active, Seattle patients were enrolled and then followed longitudinally. V lost 0 bases and J 2 bases, leaving 14 bases between the germline ends. Looked up from germline, CDR1 is SGHVS and CDR2 is FQNEAQ. The CDR3 is 16 residues long. The data were produced by immunoSEQ multiplex PCR, yet TCRdb's version contains in-frame clones alone and is incomplete. The table lists 70,000 to 95,000 clones, roughly 90% of them singletons. This TCR derives from a man aged 45 to 65 with COVID-19, enrolled during active disease. The rearrangement links TRBV7-8 to TRBJ2-7; D is possibly TRBD1 (5 bases). The sequencing input was peripheral blood. CDR3 residues: CASSLARTGRTYEQYF. CDR3 coding DNA: TGTGCCAGCAGCTTAGCGCGCACAGGCCGTACCTACGAGCAGTACTTC.